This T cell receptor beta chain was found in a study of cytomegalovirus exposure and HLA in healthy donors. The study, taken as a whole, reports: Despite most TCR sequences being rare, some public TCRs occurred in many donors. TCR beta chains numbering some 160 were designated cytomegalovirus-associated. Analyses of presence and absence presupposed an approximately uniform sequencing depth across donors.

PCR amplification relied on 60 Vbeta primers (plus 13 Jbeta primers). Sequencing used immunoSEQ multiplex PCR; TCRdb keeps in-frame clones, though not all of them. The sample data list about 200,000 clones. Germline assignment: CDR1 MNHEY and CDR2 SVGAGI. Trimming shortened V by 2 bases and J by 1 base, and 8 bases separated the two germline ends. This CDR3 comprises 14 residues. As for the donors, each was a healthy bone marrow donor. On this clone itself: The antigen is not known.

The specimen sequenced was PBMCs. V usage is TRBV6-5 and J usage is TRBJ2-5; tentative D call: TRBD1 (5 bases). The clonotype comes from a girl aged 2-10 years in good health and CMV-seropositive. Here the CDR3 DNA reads TGTGCCAGCAGTTACGGTGACAGCCAAGAGACCCAGTACTTC. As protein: CASSYGDSQETQYF.